One sample yielded the 17 T cell receptor beta chains listed below, sequenced in a study of OX40 agonist ivuxolimab in advanced cancers. Sequenced by immunoSEQ multiplex PCR; TCRdb stores in-frame clones only, minus some. The sample records some 66,000 clones, 83% being singletons. Sample: CD4+ or CD8+ T cells sorted from blood, taken in a trial of the OX40 agonist ivuxolimab. The receptors shown here come from an adult with an advanced solid tumor such as melanoma, head and neck, liver or kidney cancer.

V is TRBV7-9 and J is TRBJ2-7; D may be TRBD1 or TRBD2 (5 bases each). Trimming stripped 0 bases from V and 2 bases from J, with 8 bases between. CDR1 is SEHNR and CDR2 is FQNEAQ in the germline V gene (reference sequence). This CDR3 region has 14 residues. In nucleotides, the CDR3 is TGTGCCAGCAGCTTAGCGGGGGATGCCTACGAGCAGTACTTC. Translating gives CASSLAGDAYEQYF. Together with reference TRBV7-9 and TRBJ2-7, the CDR3 gives the full variable domain: DTGVSQNPRHKITKRGQNVTFRCDPISEHNRLYWYRQTLGQGPEFLTYFQNEAQLEKSRLLSDRFSAERPKGSFSTLEIQRTEQGDSAMYLCASSLAGDAYEQYFGPGTRLTVT.

The chain has TRBV29-1 and TRBJ2-1, with D perhaps TRBD2 (6 bases). The CDR3 length is 14 residues. The V end was cut by 3 bases, the J end by 5 bases, with 14 bases between. CDR1 SQVTM and CDR2 ANQGSEA come from the germline V gene. The CDR3 loop is CSVDGGIRDNEQFF. In DNA, the CDR3 is TGCAGCGTTGACGGCGGGATCAGAGACAATGAGCAGTTCTTC.

J is TRBJ2-3 and V is TRBV15, with D perhaps TRBD1 (5 bases). The CDR3 is 13 amino acids. Germline assignment: CDR1 LNHNV and CDR2 YYDKDF (reference sequence). Trimming removed 5 bases at V and 4 bases at J, with 10 bases between. CDR3 coding DNA: TGTGCCACCAGCGACAGACCGGCAGATACGCAGTATTTT. Protein product: CATSDRPADTQYF.

This sequence joins TRBV6-5 and TRBJ2-7; D is uncertain. Trimming took off 4 bases at V and 5 bases at J, with 9 bases between the two ends. CDR1 is MNHEY, CDR2 SVGAGI, per germline. The CDR3 runs to 12 residues. The CDR3 sequence is CASSFTLDEQYF. Here the CDR3 DNA reads TGTGCCAGCAGTTTCACCCTAGACGAGCAGTACTTC.

The rearrangement joins TRBV7-3 to TRBJ2-7; 8 nucleotides line up with TRBD1. With V trimmed by 5 bases and J by 1 base, 4 bases remained unmatched. Per germline, CDR1 SGHTA and CDR2 FQGTGA. The CDR3 is 14 amino acids. CDR3 protein: CASSQNRGSYEQYF. The CDR3 DNA is TGTGCCAGCAGCCAAAACAGGGGGTCCTACGAGCAGTACTTC.

V and J are TRBV7-6 and TRBJ1-1; D is unresolved. The CDR3 runs 14 residues. Germline values: CDR1 SGHVS, CDR2 FNYEAQ. Trimming removed 4 bases from V and 2 bases from J, with 11 bases in between. CDR3 sequence (DNA): TGTGCCAGCAGCTCACATCCCCGCAACACTGAAGCTTTCTTT. It encodes CASSSHPRNTEAFF.

The chain links TRBV10-3 to TRBJ2-1; TRBD2 matches 7 bases. Germline values: CDR1 ENHRY, CDR2 SYGVKD. Trimming took 4 bases from V and 5 from J; bases not matched to a gene: 8. The CDR3 runs 15 residues. As DNA, the CDR3 is TGTGCCATCAGTGTAGGGACTACCATGGACAATGAGCAGTTCTTC. It specifies CAISVGTTMDNEQFF.

This clone was observed many times. The CDR3 bases are TGTGCCAGCAGCTTATCAGGGGCGGAAGGCTACACCTTC. This gives the protein CASSLSGAEGYTF. V is TRBV7-8 and J is TRBJ1-2; a possible D gene is TRBD1 (6 bases). Trimming stripped 2 bases from V and 8 bases from J, with 12 bases between. CDR3 size: 13 residues. Germline CDR1 reads SGHVS; CDR2 reads FQNEAQ.

V usage is TRBV6-5 and J usage is TRBJ1-1; D unclear. Trimming left V 0 bases short and J 1 base short, with 3 bases between. This CDR3 region has 13 residues. Germline CDR1 reads MNHEY; CDR2 reads SVGAGI. In DNA form, the CDR3 reads TGTGCCAGCAGTTACTCGCGGAACACTGAAGCTTTCTTT. As protein: CASSYSRNTEAFF.

The chain joins TRBV10-1 to TRBJ1-2, with 8 bases matching TRBD1. Looked up from germline, CDR1 is WNHNN and CDR2 is SYGVQD (reference sequence). The CDR3 length is 15 residues. Trimming took 5 bases from V and 4 from J; bases not matched to a gene: 9. The CDR3 sequence: CASSSLPGQAYGYTF. CDR3 DNA sequence: TGCGCCAGCAGTTCCTTACCGGGACAGGCCTATGGCTACACCTTC.

The chain has TRBV28 and TRBJ2-2; maybe TRBD1 (5 bases). Deletions cut 1 base from V and 4 bases from J, with 13 bases between. This CDR3 comprises 16 residues. CDR1 and CDR2 from the germline V gene are MDHEN and SYDVKM. The CDR3 here is CASSLFGQGGTGELFF. The CDR3, as DNA: TGTGCCAGCAGTTTATTTGGCCAGGGCGGCACCGGGGAGCTGTTTTTT.

The chain joins TRBV10-3 to TRBJ2-3, with TRBD2 identical over 8 bases. The V segment lost 5 bases and the J segment 5 bases; nucleotides outside the gene matches: 15. CDR3 size: 17 residues. CDR1 ENHRY and CDR2 SYGVKD come from the germline V gene. The CDR3 spells CAISPTVSGSGGDTQYF. In DNA form, the CDR3 reads TGTGCCATCAGTCCCACGGTGAGCGGGAGTGGTGGAGATACGCAGTATTTT.

The chain combines TRBV6-1 with TRBJ1-4, with 8 nucleotides matching TRBD1. Trimming removed 3 bases from V and 5 bases from J; junction bases left unmatched: 5. The CDR3 is made up of 15 amino acids. Germline V gene lookup returns CDR1 MNHNS and CDR2 SASEGT. In nucleotides, the CDR3 is TGTGCCAGCAGTGAGGGGGCAGGGGGCAATGAAAAACTGTTTTTT. Protein product: CASSEGAGGNEKLFF.

This chain connects TRBV6-6 to TRBJ1-1; D ambiguous. Trimming stripped 3 bases from V and 1 base from J, with 12 bases between. CDR1 is MNHNY, CDR2 SVGAGI, per germline (reference sequence). The CDR3 length is 15 residues. CDR3 residues: CASSYGGPANTEAFF. The CDR3 nucleotides read TGTGCCAGCAGTTATGGAGGACCGGCGAACACTGAAGCTTTCTTT.

V is TRBV19 and J is TRBJ1-5; tentative D call: TRBD1 (5 bases). CDR1 is LNHDA, CDR2 SQIVND, per germline (reference sequence). The CDR3 contains 16 residues. Trimming removed 1 base from V and 0 bases from J, with 10 bases in between. The CDR3 spells CASSIGTGLSNQPQHF. For the CDR3, the DNA is TGTGCCAGTAGTATAGGAACAGGCCTTAGCAATCAGCCCCAGCATTTT.

This chain links TRBV29-1 with TRBJ2-2, with TRBD2 matching 11 bases. This CDR3 is built from 14 residues. V trimming: 7 bases; J trimming: 8 bases; junction bases outside the gene matches: 9. The germline V gene has CDR1 SQVTM and CDR2 ANQGSEA. DNA for the CDR3: TGCAGCGCCGGGACTAGCGGTACCCCGGGGGAGCTGTTTTTT. This gives the protein CSAGTSGTPGELFF.

The chain uses TRBV30 and TRBJ1-2, with D tentatively TRBD1 (6 bases). V gave up 0 bases and J gave up 6 bases, with 8 bases separating them. Germline CDR1 GTSNPN, CDR2 SVGIG (reference sequence). The CDR3 covers 12 residues. The CDR3 here is CAWSVGGDGYTF. The CDR3 DNA reads TGTGCCTGGAGTGTGGGGGGCGATGGCTACACCTTC.